The 16 T cell receptor beta chains presented below share a single source sample, sequenced in a study of CD8+CD57+ T cells in acquired aplastic anemia (dated 2018 in TCRdb). This sample was sequenced with an Illumina HiSeq 2000. TCR beta VDJ combination and CDR3 sequence profiling used genomic DNA as the template. TCRdb reprocessed the public reads (quality trimming at Q25 with fastp, clone calling with MiXCR) and kept in-frame beta chains. Each CDR3 protein appears once, grouped with its most common genes and DNA. The sample table contains about 240,000 distinct CDR3 sequences; only one count was recorded for more than 40% of them. The leading ten clones occupy under 9% of the sample. The patients picked for sequencing were ones in whom flow cytometry had shown an expansion of CD8+CD57+ cells. The sequenced sample was sorted CD4+, CD8+, or CD8+CD57+ T cells (not recorded which) from PBMCs. The source of these receptors is a human donor with aplastic anemia.

The chain combines TRBV15 with TRBJ2-7, with TRBD2 identical over 10 bases. CDR1 LNHNV and CDR2 YYDKDF come from the germline V gene (reference sequence). This CDR3 has 17 amino acids. The junction had 19 bases not matched to a gene; V was cut back by 10 bases and J by 4 bases. CDR3 sequence (DNA): TGTGCCAGCAGTCACCTCTCTAGCGGGGGTCGTGGTTACGAGCAGTACTTC. It translates to CASSHLSSGGRGYEQYF.

This clonotype was found once. Sequence at one end of the junction differs from germline and may be a read error. The gene calls are TRBV7-3 and TRBJ2-2, with D possibly called TRBD1 or TRBD2 (5 bases each). This CDR3 spans 13 amino acids. The germline V gene encodes CDR1 SGHTA and CDR2 FQGTGA. The CDR3 DNA is TGTGCCAGCAGCCCCGGGCGCCTTGGGGGGCTGTTTTTT. Translated: CASSPGRLGGLFF. The full variable domain, completed using reference TRBV7-3 and TRBJ2-2, is GAGVSQTPSNKVTEKGKYVELRCDPISGHTALYWYRQSLGQGPEFLIYFQGTGAADDSGLPNDRFFAVRPEGSVSTLKIQRTERGDSAVYLCASSPGRLGGLFFGEGSRLTVL.

This clonotype has a handful of counts. This chain links TRBV7-8 with TRBJ2-7; TRBD1 agrees at 7 bases. The CDR3 has 15 amino acids. Germline V gene data show CDR1 as SGHVS and CDR2 as FQNEAQ. With V trimmed by 1 base and J by 2 bases, 5 bases remained unmatched. CDR3 nucleotide sequence: TGTGCCAGCAGCTTAGTAGACCAGGGGGCCTACGAGCAGTACTTC. Its protein is CASSLVDQGAYEQYF.

The CDR3 coding sequence is TGTGCCATCAGTGAGGTGCTAGCGGGGGGGCTAAATGAGCAGTTCTTC. Its protein is CAISEVLAGGLNEQFF. The chain recombines TRBV10-3 with TRBJ2-1; the match to TRBD2 covers 12 bases. The V gene's germline CDR1 is ENHRY and CDR2 SYGVKD. V lost 2 bases, J lost 7 bases, and 6 bases stayed unmatched. The CDR3 totals 16 residues.

This clonotype was seen many times. The rearrangement links TRBV20-1 to TRBJ2-7, with D possibly TRBD1 on 6 matching bases. This CDR3 region has 13 residues. Per the germline V gene, CDR1 is DFQATT and CDR2 is SNEGSKA (reference sequence). V lost 3 bases and J lost 3, with 12 bases in between. CDR3 region: CSASPGHLYEQYF. In nucleotides, the CDR3 is TGCAGTGCTAGCCCGGGACACCTCTACGAGCAGTACTTC.

The chain employs TRBV7-2 and TRBJ2-5, with TRBD2 matching 14 bases. CDR3 length: 16 amino acids. Germline CDR1 is SGHTA and CDR2 is FQGNSA. With 5 bases clipped from V and 5 bases from J, the junction kept 7 bases outside the gene matches. The CDR3 here is CASSRRLAGGRETQYF. DNA of the CDR3: TGTGCCAGCAGCCGGAGACTAGCGGGGGGGAGGGAGACCCAGTACTTC.

This clonotype appeared many times. The chain couples TRBV9 to TRBJ1-6; possible D gene TRBD1, 5 bases. Germline CDR1 is SGDLS and CDR2 is YYNGEE. The CDR3 runs 15 residues. V lost 3 bases to trimming and J lost 6 bases, with 13 bases between them. Written as DNA, the CDR3 is TGTGCCAGCAGCGCCACCGGGACGGTTAATTCACCCCTCCACTTT. This sequence encodes CASSATGTVNSPLHF.

This clonotype occurred many times. The V gene is TRBV7-8, the J gene TRBJ1-5; possible D gene TRBD1, 5 bases. V was cut by 1 base and J by 1 base, with 11 bases left in between. The CDR3 length is 16 residues. Per the germline V gene, CDR1 is SGHVS and CDR2 is FQNEAQ. The CDR3 DNA sequence: TGTGCCAGCAGCTTAGGGGGACTCTTGAGCAATCAGCCCCAGCATTTT. Translated: CASSLGGLLSNQPQHF.

The chain combines TRBV27 with TRBJ2-3, with D unclear. Trimming pared 6 bases from V and 10 bases from J, leaving 14 bases between. Germline V gene sequence: CDR1 MNHEY, CDR2 SMNVEV (reference sequence). The CDR3 totals 12 residues. This chain's CDR3 is CASRLLGRPQYF. In DNA, the CDR3 is TGTGCCAGCAGACTCCTAGGTCGTCCGCAGTATTTT.

The chain employs TRBV15 and TRBJ1-1; TRBD1 is a possible D gene (6 bases). This CDR3 comprises 16 residues. Trimming took 1 base from V and 0 from J, leaving 12 bases between them. Germline-derived CDR1 and CDR2 are LNHNV and YYDKDF (reference sequence). The CDR3 coding sequence is TGTGCCACCAGCAGAGGGACAGACCGACTGAACACTGAAGCTTTCTTT. This encodes CATSRGTDRLNTEAFF.

With respect to this clonotype: An end of the junction differs from the germline gene, which may be a read error. The CDR3 spells CATSESGDTEAFF. In nucleotides, the CDR3 is TGTGCCACCAGTGAGAGTGGGGACACTGAAGCTTTCTTT. The rearrangement links TRBV10-3 to TRBJ1-1; D unclear. The CDR3 sequence is 13 residues long. CDR1 is ENHRY and CDR2 is SYGVKD in the germline V gene.

The sample holds a few counts of this clonotype. V is TRBV19 and J is TRBJ2-7, with D hard to call. Trimming removed 4 bases at V and 4 bases at J, with 5 bases between. The CDR3 has 11 amino acids. Germline CDR1 and CDR2: LNHDA and SQIVND (reference sequence). CDR3 amino acids: CASSNGYEQYF. DNA of the CDR3: TGTGCCAGTAGTAATGGGTACGAGCAGTACTTC. Using reference TRBV19 and TRBJ2-7 for the parts outside the CDR3, the full variable domain is DGGITQSPKYLFRKEGQNVTLSCEQNLNHDAMYWYRQDPGQGLRLIYYSQIVNDFQKGDIAEGYSVSREKKESFPLTVTSAQKNPTAFYLCASSNGYEQYFGPGTRLTVT.

The genes are TRBV15 and TRBJ2-3; the D is unclear. The germline gives CDR1 LNHNV, CDR2 YYDKDF (reference sequence). V lost 8 bases and J 6 bases, leaving 9 bases between the germline ends. The CDR3 is 11 amino acids. The CDR3 region has the DNA TGTGCCACCGGAATGGGGGATACGCAGTATTTT. Encoded protein: CATGMGDTQYF. Based on the CDR3 plus reference TRBV15 and TRBJ2-3, the full variable domain is DAMVIQNPRYQVTQFGKPVTLSCSQTLNHNVMYWYQQKSSQAPKLLFHYYDKDFNNEADTPDNFQSRRPNTSFCFLDIRSPGLGDTAMYLCATGMGDTQYFGPGTRLTVL.

The chain couples TRBV5-1 to TRBJ2-7, with a tentative D call TRBD2 (6 bases). This CDR3 has 14 amino acids. Deletions cut 0 bases from V and 5 bases from J, with 12 bases between. CDR1 is SGHRS, CDR2 YFSETQ, per germline. The DNA for the CDR3 is TGCGCCAGCAGCTTGGCGGGCGGGGAACACGAGCAGTACTTC. Protein product: CASSLAGGEHEQYF.

This rearrangement joins TRBV2 to TRBJ2-5, with 9 nucleotides matching TRBD2. Trimming removed 0 bases from V and 1 base from J; junction bases left unmatched: 0. The CDR3 runs 15 residues. CDR1 is SNHLY, CDR2 FYNNEI, per germline. In DNA form, the CDR3 reads TGTGCCAGCAGTGAAGCGCGGGGGGGCCAAGAGACCCAGTACTTC. Residues: CASSEARGGQETQYF.

This clonotype was detected only a few times. The chain is built from TRBV10-1 and TRBJ1-2; unclear D gene. Trimming cost V 6 bases and J 5 bases, with 13 bases left between them. CDR1 is WNHNN and CDR2 is SYGVQD in the germline V gene (reference sequence). The CDR3 extends over 13 amino acids. This chain's CDR3 is CASRVTPCYGYTF. In nucleotides, the CDR3 is TGCGCCAGCAGAGTGACACCTTGTTATGGCTACACCTTC.